This T cell receptor beta chain came from a study of T cell repertoires in cytomegalovirus infection. Overall study context: Shared public TCR beta signatures pointed to both CMV infection and a matching HLA type.

Whole-study results and caveats: The ex vivo response showed dominance by HLA-C-restricted CMV-specific TCR beta clonotypes. Carriers of CMV plus the relevant HLA were identified by cumulative public TCR beta family frequency.

A note on this clonotype: Its antigen is not identified.

V lost 4 bases, J lost 0 bases, and 10 bases lay in between. This CDR3 spans 16 amino acids. Germline V lookup: CDR1 SGHVS, CDR2 FNYEAQ. TCRdb ran MiXCR on the reads and lists one entry per CDR3 protein. The sample contains approximately 280,000 distinct CDR3 sequences, roughly 21% of which appear only once. The receptor was derived from a human donor in good health (CMV status not recorded). Some clones in this sample may be carry-over from other donors' samples. The genes are TRBV7-6 and TRBJ2-6; D ambiguous. The specimen was cultured PBMCs, collected from culture after CMV antigen stimulation. The CDR3 sequence: CASSSSWGSGANVLTF. The CDR3 region has the DNA TGTGCCAGCAGCTCTTCTTGGGGCTCTGGGGCCAACGTCCTGACTTTC.